This TCR beta chain was captured in a study of early T cells in non-severe SARS-CoV-2 infection. The CDR3 spans 10 residues. With 10 bases removed from V and 4 bases from J, the gap between germline ends came to 5 bases. CDR1 and CDR2 from the germline V gene are MNHEY and SVGAGI. TCRdb re-called the 5' RACE reads with MiXCR, one entry per CDR3 protein. This sample has about 64,000 distinct CDR3 sequences, with roughly 14% found just once. The chain combines TRBV6-5 with TRBJ1-3; D remains ambiguous. The TCR was taken from an adult who was a healthcare worker with PCR-confirmed SARS-CoV-2 infection or an uninfected control (not recorded which). Sequencing was done on a sample of whole blood. Written as DNA, the CDR3 is TGTGCCAACCCCGGAAACACCATATATTTT. Its protein product is CANPGNTIYF.